The 10 T cell receptor beta chains listed next were all sequenced from one sample in a study of T cells in localized non-small cell lung cancer. Data came from immunoSEQ multiplex PCR; TCRdb stores just in-frame clones and leaves some out. The profile covers tens of thousands of clones, with approximately 90% appearing a single time and about 20% taken by the ten largest. Specimen: peripheral blood, collected before any cancer treatment. The receptors were sampled from a man aged 35 to 69 with stage I lung adenocarcinoma.

The genes are TRBV6-9 and TRBJ2-7; D is uncertain. CDR1 MNHGY and CDR2 SVAAGI come from the germline V gene. V lost 6 bases to trimming and J lost 0 bases, with 12 bases between them. The CDR3 has 14 residues. This chain's CDR3 is CASRAKRFSYEQYF. CDR3 sequence (DNA): TGTGCCAGCAGGGCCAAACGGTTCTCCTACGAGCAGTACTTC.

This rearrangement joins TRBV27 to TRBJ2-7; D is perhaps TRBD1 (6 bases). The ends were cut back, 0 bases at V and 2 bases at J, with 11 bases in the middle. Germline V gene data show CDR1 as MNHEY and CDR2 as SMNVEV (reference sequence). This CDR3 contains 15 residues. The CDR3, as DNA: TGTGCCAGCAGTTTATCGCGGCAGGGGCCCTACGAGCAGTACTTC. It specifies CASSLSRQGPYEQYF.

The chain recombines TRBV6-1 with TRBJ2-5; 7 bases map to TRBD1. The CDR3 covers 15 residues. Trimming took 4 bases from V and 5 from J; bases not matched to a gene: 10. Germline CDR1 reads MNHNS; CDR2 reads SASEGT. CDR3 coding DNA: TGTGCCAGCAGTGGAGGGGGCGCGGACGGGGAGACCCAGTACTTC. Its protein is CASSGGGADGETQYF.

The V and J genes are TRBV2 and TRBJ2-1; 13 bases align to TRBD2. J was trimmed by 6 bases and V by 8 bases; bases with no gene match: 4. The CDR3 spans 14 residues. CDR1 is SNHLY, CDR2 FYNNEI, per germline. The CDR3 here is CASDGLAGANEQFF. CDR3 nucleotide sequence: TGTGCCAGCGATGGACTAGCGGGAGCCAATGAGCAGTTCTTC.

CDR3 nucleotide sequence: TGTGCCAGCAGCCCTGTGGGGGGCTACGAGCAGTACTTC. This translates into CASSPVGGYEQYF. This chain links TRBV4-2 with TRBJ2-7; possibly TRBD2 for D (6 bases). The CDR3 is 13 amino acids. Germline V gene data show CDR1 as LGHNA and CDR2 as YNFKEQ. Trimming took 4 bases from V and 3 from J, leaving 10 bases between them.

With respect to this clone: The same CDR3 arises from other DNA sequences in this sample as well. This chain links TRBV5-5 with TRBJ2-5; 7 nucleotides agree with TRBD1. CDR3 size: 13 residues. Germline V gives CDR1 SGHKS, CDR2 YYEKEE (reference sequence). Trimming cost V 0 bases and J 5 bases; bases outside gene matches: 1. The CDR3 sequence is CASSLAQGETQYF. The CDR3 nucleotides read TGTGCCAGCAGCTTGGCACAGGGGGAGACCCAGTACTTC.

The CDR3 coding sequence is TGCGCCAGCAGAGGGGCGGGGAGTGGAGGTACGCAGTATTTT. Encoded protein: CASRGAGSGGTQYF. The V and J genes are TRBV5-1 and TRBJ2-3; perhaps TRBD2 as D (6 bases). Germline CDR1 reads SGHRS; CDR2 reads YFSETQ. V dropped 5 bases and J dropped 8 bases, with 18 bases sitting between them. The CDR3 is made up of 14 amino acids.

This chain links TRBV6-6 with TRBJ1-5; tentative D call: TRBD1 (5 bases). Trimming took off 4 bases at V and 5 bases at J, with 9 bases between the two ends. The CDR3 sequence is 13 residues long. Per the germline V gene, CDR1 is MNHNY and CDR2 is SVGAGI (reference sequence). CDR3: CASSSGGHQPQHF. Written as DNA, the CDR3 is TGTGCCAGCAGTTCGGGGGGTCATCAGCCCCAGCATTTT.

The chain is built from TRBV7-8 and TRBJ2-2, with D unresolved. The CDR3 totals 18 residues. V dropped 5 bases and J dropped 6 bases, with 25 bases sitting between them. The V gene's germline CDR1 is SGHVS and CDR2 FQNEAQ. This CDR3 is CASSILSGLTLQSGELFF. CDR3 nucleotide sequence: TGTGCCAGCAGCATCCTCTCCGGGTTGACTCTCCAATCCGGGGAGCTGTTTTTT. The variable domain in full, with the rest retrieved from reference TRBV7-8 and TRBJ2-2, is GAGVSQSPRYKVAKRGQDVALRCDPISGHVSLFWYQQALGQGPEFLTYFQNEAQLDKSGLPSDRFFAERPEGSVSTLKIQRTQQEDSAVYLCASSILSGLTLQSGELFFGEGSRLTVL.

This rearrangement joins TRBV4-2 to TRBJ2-3, with D perhaps matching TRBD2 (5 bases). Between the trimmed V and J ends, which lost 0 bases and 4 bases, there was a span of 11 bases. This CDR3 has 15 residues. CDR1 LGHNA and CDR2 YNFKEQ come from the germline V gene. The CDR3 region has the DNA TGTGCCAGCAGCCAAGACCCCCTAGCTGCAGATACGCAGTATTTT. As protein: CASSQDPLAADTQYF.